This T cell receptor beta chain was recovered during a study of T cells in Graves' hyperthyroidism and ophthalmopathy. Study outcomes and limitations: The model's output predicted ophthalmopathy at a median of around 6.9 months prior to onset. The blood repertoire included most of the expanded thyroid clonotypes above 0.001.

This CDR3 spans 16 amino acids. Germline V lookup: CDR1 SNHLY, CDR2 FYNNEI. With V trimmed by 6 bases and J by 0 bases, 5 bases remained unmatched. This clonotype has ten or more counts. Antigen unknown. Using RNA transcripts as the source, TCR beta CDR3 regions were amplified. The study used the HTBI primer set for a first-round RT-PCR of the TCR CDR3. A single record per CDR3 protein comes from TCRdb applying MiXCR to the multiplex PCR reads. The table records about 480,000 distinct CDR3 sequences, approximately 15% of them present only once. Hyperthyroidism of Graves' type that showed no ophthalmopathy progression within 18 months was stable. Hyperthyroidism in the patients, aged 18 to 65, was newly diagnosed and under 2 months in duration.

The sequenced sample consisted of blood. The chain has TRBV2 and TRBJ1-4; 9 bases line up with TRBD1. The TCR comes from a woman between 18 and 29 years old with Graves' hyperthyroidism. The CDR3 here is CASRRTGDSTNEKLFF. CDR3 nucleotides: TGTGCCAGCAGGAGGACAGGGGACTCAACTAATGAAAAACTGTTTTTT.